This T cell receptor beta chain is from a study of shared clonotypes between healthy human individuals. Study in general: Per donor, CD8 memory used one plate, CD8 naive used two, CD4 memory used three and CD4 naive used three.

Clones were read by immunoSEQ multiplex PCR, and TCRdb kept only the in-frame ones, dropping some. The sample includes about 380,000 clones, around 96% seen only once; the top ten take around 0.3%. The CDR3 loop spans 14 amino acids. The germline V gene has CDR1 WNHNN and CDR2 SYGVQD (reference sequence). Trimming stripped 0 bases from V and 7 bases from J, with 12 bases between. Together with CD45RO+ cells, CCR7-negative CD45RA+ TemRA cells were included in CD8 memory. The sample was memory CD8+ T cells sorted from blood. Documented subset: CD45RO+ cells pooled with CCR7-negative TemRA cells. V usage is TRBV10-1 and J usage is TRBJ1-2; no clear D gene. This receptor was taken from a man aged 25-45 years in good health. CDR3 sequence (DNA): TGCGCCAGCAGTGAGTCGACGATCTGGGGTGGCTACACCTTC. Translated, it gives CASSESTIWGGYTF.